This is a list of T cell receptor beta chains from one sample in a study of blood T cell repertoires in COVID-19. Some clones are missing from TCRdb's copy, which holds only in-frame ones; the method was immunoSEQ multiplex PCR. The sample contains around 150,000 clones, roughly 80% of which appear only once. The source material was peripheral blood. The receptors were gathered from a man between 60 and 75 years old who had recovered from COVID-19. Both conserved end residues are part of each CDR3. The D gene is left open where the match is weak. Rows may omit the clone size; those that give it use once, few, many or a size class.

j_gene	d_gene	abundance	v_gene	CDR3aa	CDR3nt
TRBJ1-3	-	-	TRBV9	CASSVGLSGNTIYF	TGTGCCAGCAGCGTAGGACTCTCTGGAAACACCATATATTTT
TRBJ2-5	-	-	TRBV6-2/TRBV6-3	CASSYVLRQETQYF	TGTGCCAGCAGTTACGTACTACGCCAAGAGACCCAGTACTTC
TRBJ1-1	-	-	TRBV6-1	CASSDGGRITEAFF	TGTGCCAGCAGTGACGGGGGACGGATAACTGAAGCTTTCTTT
TRBJ1-1	-	few	TRBV7-2	CASSLEAMNTEAFF	TGTGCCAGCAGCTTAGAAGCGATGAACACTGAAGCTTTCTTT
TRBJ1-4	-	-	TRBV19	CASSIRLWAGANEKLFF	TGTGCCAGTAGTATTCGTCTTTGGGCAGGTGCTAATGAAAAACTGTTTTTT
TRBJ2-5	TRBD1	-	TRBV18	CASSRAGGRLETQYF	TGTGCCAGCTCACGGGCAGGGGGCAGGTTGGAGACCCAGTACTTC
TRBJ2-7	-	-	TRBV4-3	CASSQSRYSYEQYF	TGCGCCAGCAGCCAATCACGGTACTCCTACGAGCAGTACTTC
TRBJ1-5	-	-	TRBV27	CASLNTRSNRNQPQHF	TGTGCCAGTCTCAACACTCGGAGTAATCGCAATCAGCCCCAGCATTTT
TRBJ2-7	TRBD1	-	TRBV6-2/TRBV6-3	CASSSTRQGQLYEQYF	TGTGCCAGCAGTTCAACCCGACAGGGGCAACTCTACGAGCAGTACTTC
TRBJ2-3	TRBD2	-	TRBV7-3	CASSPTSGTDTQYF	TGTGCCAGCAGCCCCACTAGCGGCACAGATACGCAGTATTTT
TRBJ2-7	-	-	TRBV4-3	CASSPSGTSYEQYF	TGCGCCAGCAGCCCGTCGGGTACCTCCTACGAGCAGTACTTC
TRBJ2-7	TRBD2	-	TRBV4-3	CASSQDLRSGSDEQYF	TGCGCCAGCAGCCAAGATCTACGCAGCGGGAGCGACGAGCAGTACTTC
TRBJ2-2	-	-	TRBV19	CASSIAGSDGELFF	TGTGCCAGTAGTATAGCCGGGTCTGACGGGGAGCTGTTTTTT
TRBJ2-7	-	-	TRBV7-2	CASSLEGNYEQYF	TGTGCCAGCAGCCTAGAGGGGAACTACGAGCAGTACTTC
TRBJ1-6	TRBD1	-	TRBV10-3	CAISDVLGQGNSPLHF	TGTGCCATCAGTGATGTCCTCGGACAGGGTAATTCACCCCTCCACTTT
TRBJ1-2	-	-	TRBV19	CASSMDLREDYGYTF	TGTGCCAGTAGTATGGACCTTAGGGAGGACTATGGCTACACCTTC
TRBJ1-5	-	-	TRBV4-1	CASSHTTGQPQHF	TGCGCCAGCAGCCATACGACAGGTCAGCCCCAGCATTTT
TRBJ1-5	-	once	TRBV28	CASSRSGSRGYQPQHF	TGTGCCAGCAGCCGCTCCGGGAGTCGGGGTTATCAGCCCCAGCATTTT
TRBJ2-1	TRBD2	-	TRBV9	CASSLAGGYNEQFF	TGTGCCAGCAGTCTAGCGGGGGGCTACAATGAGCAGTTCTTC
TRBJ2-3	-	-	TRBV9	CGEDQQWADTQYF	TGTGGGGAGGACCAGCAATGGGCAGATACGCAGTATTTT
TRBJ2-2	-	few	TRBV4-1	CASSQATGELFF	TGCGCCAGCAGCCAAGCAACCGGGGAGCTGTTTTTT
TRBJ2-2	-	-	TRBV4-3	CASSQDSPANTGELFF	TGCGCCAGCAGCCAAGATAGTCCGGCGAACACCGGGGAGCTGTTTTTT
TRBJ2-2	-	-	TRBV5-1	CASSPGSNTGELFF	TGCGCCAGCAGCCCCGGGTCGAACACCGGGGAGCTGTTTTTT
TRBJ1-3	TRBD1	-	TRBV11-3	CASSANRGGGNTIYF	TGTGCCAGCAGCGCCAACAGGGGCGGAGGAAACACCATATATTTT
TRBJ2-1	-	few	TRBV7-2	CASSQRGRAGEQFF	TGTGCCAGCAGCCAGAGGGGGAGGGCGGGTGAGCAGTTCTTC
TRBJ2-2	-	-	TRBV5-1	CASSLRSIDTGELFF	TGCGCCAGCAGCTTAAGATCTATAGACACCGGGGAGCTGTTTTTT
TRBJ1-2	-	-	TRBV27	CASRRDLGGYTF	TGTGCCAGTCGGAGGGATTTGGGCGGCTACACCTTC
TRBJ2-2	-	once	TRBV7-9	CASSSPEEAGELFF	TGTGCCAGCAGCTCCCCAGAGGAAGCCGGGGAGCTGTTTTTT
TRBJ2-7	-	few	TRBV24-1	CATRGEGGEQYF	TGTGCCACCCGGGGGGAAGGGGGCGAGCAGTACTTC
TRBJ2-3	-	-	TRBV21-1	CASSTGTVQPPPDTQYF	TGTGCCAGCAGCACCGGGACAGTTCAGCCGCCGCCGGATACGCAGTATTTT
TRBJ2-3	-	-	TRBV5-1	CASRREDTQYF	TGCGCCAGTCGCCGGGAGGATACGCAGTATTTT
TRBJ2-3	-	-	TRBV9	CASSVAAGTDTQYF	TGTGCCAGCAGCGTAGCGGCGGGCACAGATACGCAGTATTTT
TRBJ1-1	-	-	TRBV29-1	CSVEGRGTEAFF	TGCAGCGTTGAGGGCCGGGGGACTGAAGCTTTCTTT
TRBJ2-3	TRBD2	-	TRBV7-2	CASSSGLAGDTQYF	TGTGCCAGCAGCTCCGGACTAGCAGGTGATACGCAGTATTTT
TRBJ1-1	-	few	TRBV30	CAWSVLGNTEAFF	TGTGCCTGGAGTGTCCTCGGGAACACTGAAGCTTTCTTT
TRBJ1-4	-	-	TRBV4-1	CASSQDGGSDEKLFF	TGCGCCAGCAGCCAAGACGGGGGGTCGGATGAAAAACTGTTTTTT
TRBJ1-5	-	-	TRBV5-5	CASSLVSGRPQHF	TGTGCCAGCAGCTTAGTATCAGGTCGGCCCCAGCATTTT
TRBJ2-1	TRBD2	-	TRBV4-2	CASSLDSGSWDNEQFF	TGTGCCAGCAGCCTAGATAGCGGGAGCTGGGACAATGAGCAGTTCTTC
TRBJ2-6	TRBD2	once	TRBV3-1/TRBV3-2	CASSQESWLAGGPGANVLTF	TGTGCCAGCAGCCAAGAGTCTTGGCTAGCGGGAGGACCTGGGGCCAACGTCCTGACTTTC
TRBJ2-1	-	-	TRBV19	CASSIQGEGGQFF	TGTGCCAGTAGTATCCAAGGGGAGGGGGGGCAGTTCTTC
TRBJ1-5	TRBD1	-	TRBV19	CASSGTGGQPQHF	TGTGCCAGTAGTGGGACAGGGGGGCAGCCCCAGCATTTT
TRBJ2-3	-	-	TRBV11-3	CASSPLQGLGTQYF	TGTGCCAGCAGCCCTCTCCAGGGGCTTGGGACGCAGTATTTT
TRBJ1-5	TRBD1	few	TRBV3-1/TRBV3-2	CASITDRGRSNQPQHF	TGTGCCAGCATTACGGACAGGGGGCGAAGCAATCAGCCCCAGCATTTT
TRBJ1-4	-	-	TRBV13	CASSISEEKLFF	TGTGCCAGCAGCATATCAGAAGAAAAACTGTTTTTT
TRBJ2-4	TRBD1	-	TRBV28	CASRGQSWGKNIQYF	TGTGCCAGCAGGGGACAGTCATGGGGCAAAAACATTCAGTACTTC
TRBJ2-7	TRBD1	-	TRBV6-2/TRBV6-3	CASSSGTGRPEQYF	TGTGCCAGCAGTTCCGGGACAGGCCGACCCGAGCAGTACTTC
TRBJ1-1	-	-	TRBV24-1	CATSDLHKTEAFF	TGTGCCACCAGTGATTTGCACAAGACTGAAGCTTTCTTT
TRBJ1-1	-	few	TRBV28	CASSFAGGPVNTEAFF	TGTGCCAGCAGTTTCGCGGGGGGCCCGGTGAACACTGAAGCTTTCTTT
TRBJ2-5	TRBD2	once	TRBV7-2	CASSLWSSGAETQYF	TGTGCCAGCAGCTTATGGTCCAGCGGGGCAGAGACCCAGTACTTC
TRBJ1-2	-	-	TRBV6-5	CASSNRWGYTF	TGTGCCAGCAGTAACAGGTGGGGCTACACCTTC
TRBJ2-2	TRBD1	-	TRBV5-1	CASQLQGSTGELFF	TGCGCCAGCCAGCTACAGGGGAGCACCGGGGAGCTGTTTTTT
TRBJ1-6	-	-	TRBV6-5	CASSQGLSPLHF	TGTGCCAGCAGCCAGGGTTTATCACCCCTCCACTTT
TRBJ2-1	-	-	TRBV9	CASTSGKAGTLYNEQFF	TGTGCCAGCACCAGCGGGAAAGCGGGGACACTCTACAATGAGCAGTTCTTC